This is a list of T cell receptor beta chains from one sample in a study of identical twins. Each CDR3 protein is one row after TCRdb ran MiXCR on the 5' RACE reads. The sample contains around 530,000 distinct CDR3 sequences, roughly 15% of which appear only once. The same sample was also studied in work on yellow fever vaccine responses in identical twins.

Sequenced sample: CD4+ T cells sorted from blood. These receptors came from a woman under 30 in good health. Each CDR3 is given with its conserved first and last residue. D genes are given only for firm matches. The listing skips clone size in some rows; elsewhere it reads once, few, many or a size class.

clone_size: .; d_call: TRBD1; v_call: TRBV27; j_call: TRBJ2-7; cdr3_nt: TGTGCCAGCAGCCGGACAGGGAACTACGAGCAGTACTTC; cdr3_aa: CASSRTGNYEQYF
clone_size: few; d_call: .; v_call: TRBV6-1; j_call: TRBJ2-2; cdr3_nt: TGTGCCAGCAGTGTGACAGCCACCGGGGAGCTGTTTTTT; cdr3_aa: CASSVTATGELFF
clone_size: .; d_call: .; v_call: TRBV7-9; j_call: TRBJ2-7; cdr3_nt: TGTGCCAGCAGCTTAGCTGGATCTAGCTCCTACGAGCAGTACTTC; cdr3_aa: CASSLAGSSSYEQYF
clone_size: few; d_call: TRBD2; v_call: TRBV5-1; j_call: TRBJ2-2; cdr3_nt: TGCGCCAGCAGCTTGGAGGGACTAGGGCTCCTCACCGGGGAGCTGTTTTTT; cdr3_aa: CASSLEGLGLLTGELFF
clone_size: .; d_call: .; v_call: TRBV12-3/TRBV12-4; j_call: TRBJ2-2; cdr3_nt: TGTGCCAGCAGTCCCGCGGTCGGGGAGTCGAACACCGGGGAGCTGTTTTTT; cdr3_aa: CASSPAVGESNTGELFF
clone_size: .; d_call: .; v_call: TRBV27; j_call: TRBJ1-5; cdr3_nt: TGTGCCAGCAGTTTAGATAGGCAGGCCGCGGGCATTCAGCCCCAGCATTTT; cdr3_aa: CASSLDRQAAGIQPQHF
clone_size: many; d_call: .; v_call: TRBV7-2; j_call: TRBJ2-1; cdr3_nt: TGTGCCAGCAGCTTCAGGGGACGCAATGAGCAGTTCTTC; cdr3_aa: CASSFRGRNEQFF
clone_size: few; d_call: .; v_call: TRBV10-3; j_call: TRBJ1-4; cdr3_nt: TGTGCCATCAGTGAGTCACCGTCAACTAATGAAAAACTGTTTTTT; cdr3_aa: CAISESPSTNEKLFF
clone_size: few; d_call: .; v_call: TRBV29-1; j_call: TRBJ2-3; cdr3_nt: TGCAGCGTTGAAGTTAGCACAGATACGCAGTATTTT; cdr3_aa: CSVEVSTDTQYF
clone_size: .; d_call: .; v_call: TRBV19; j_call: TRBJ2-7; cdr3_nt: TGTGCCAGTAGTAAAGGGACCGGTACCTACGAGCAGTACTTC; cdr3_aa: CASSKGTGTYEQYF
clone_size: few; d_call: .; v_call: TRBV10-3; j_call: TRBJ2-1; cdr3_nt: TGTGCCATCAGTTCGACAGGCCGTGAGCAGTTCTTC; cdr3_aa: CAISSTGREQFF
clone_size: .; d_call: .; v_call: TRBV5-1; j_call: TRBJ2-4; cdr3_nt: TGCGCCAGCAGCCCGTTCGACGGGGTACTAGCCAAAAACATTCAGTACTTC; cdr3_aa: CASSPFDGVLAKNIQYF
clone_size: .; d_call: TRBD2; v_call: TRBV12-3/TRBV12-4; j_call: TRBJ2-5; cdr3_nt: TGTGCCAGCAGTTCGGGACTAGCGGGGGGAGCAGAGACCCAGTACTTC; cdr3_aa: CASSSGLAGGAETQYF
clone_size: .; d_call: .; v_call: TRBV15; j_call: TRBJ2-3; cdr3_nt: TGTGCCACCAGCAGAGATCTGGACTTAAGAGATACGCAGTATTTT; cdr3_aa: CATSRDLDLRDTQYF
clone_size: few; d_call: .; v_call: TRBV4-1; j_call: TRBJ1-4; cdr3_nt: TGCGCCAGCAGCCAAGGATGGGTGGGTCATGAAAAACTGTTTTTT; cdr3_aa: CASSQGWVGHEKLFF
clone_size: .; d_call: TRBD2; v_call: TRBV20-1; j_call: TRBJ2-7; cdr3_nt: TGCAGTGCCCGACTAGCGGGTTACGAGCAGTACTTC; cdr3_aa: CSARLAGYEQYF
clone_size: .; d_call: .; v_call: TRBV3-1; j_call: TRBJ1-6; cdr3_nt: TGTGCCAGCAGCCAGGGGCGAGTCAGAGGTTCACCCCTCCACTTT; cdr3_aa: CASSQGRVRGSPLHF
clone_size: few; d_call: .; v_call: TRBV29-1; j_call: TRBJ1-5; cdr3_nt: TGCAGCGTCGCTACAGGGAATGGGAATCAGCCCCAGCATTTT; cdr3_aa: CSVATGNGNQPQHF
clone_size: few; d_call: TRBD2; v_call: TRBV5-1; j_call: TRBJ2-1; cdr3_nt: TGCGCCAGCAGCTCGATAGCGGGAGGGCCCGAAGATGAGCAGTTCTTC; cdr3_aa: CASSSIAGGPEDEQFF
clone_size: many; d_call: TRBD2; v_call: TRBV3-1; j_call: TRBJ2-1; cdr3_nt: TGTGCCAGCAGCCACGGGATAGCGGGAGGGCCAGCTGAGCAGTTCTTC; cdr3_aa: CASSHGIAGGPAEQFF
clone_size: .; d_call: TRBD2; v_call: TRBV6-5; j_call: TRBJ2-3; cdr3_nt: TGTGCCAGCAGGTACACCGGGACTAGCGGAAGCACAGATACGCAGTATTTT; cdr3_aa: CASRYTGTSGSTDTQYF
clone_size: .; d_call: TRBD2; v_call: TRBV6-5; j_call: TRBJ2-1; cdr3_nt: TGTGCCAGCAGTTACTCATCGGGGGGGACTTACAATGAGCAGTTCTTC; cdr3_aa: CASSYSSGGTYNEQFF
clone_size: .; d_call: TRBD2; v_call: TRBV10-3; j_call: TRBJ2-1; cdr3_nt: TGTGCCATCAGTGGGATTAGCGGGGGAATTGAGCAGTTCTTC; cdr3_aa: CAISGISGGIEQFF
clone_size: .; d_call: .; v_call: TRBV5-1; j_call: TRBJ2-5; cdr3_nt: TGCGCCAGCAGCTCCGGGACTGCAAAAGAGACCCAGTACTTC; cdr3_aa: CASSSGTAKETQYF
clone_size: .; d_call: .; v_call: TRBV12-3/TRBV12-4; j_call: TRBJ1-1; cdr3_nt: TGTGCCAGCAGTTTCGAGGGTATGAACACTGAAGCTTTCTTT; cdr3_aa: CASSFEGMNTEAFF
clone_size: .; d_call: TRBD1; v_call: TRBV6-2/TRBV6-3; j_call: TRBJ2-7; cdr3_nt: TGTGCCAGCAGTTACACAGGGGTTGGCGAGCAGTACTTC; cdr3_aa: CASSYTGVGEQYF
clone_size: many; d_call: .; v_call: TRBV7-9; j_call: TRBJ2-5; cdr3_nt: TGTGCCAGCAGCTTAGAAGGGACATTGCGGGAGACCCAGTACTTC; cdr3_aa: CASSLEGTLRETQYF
clone_size: many; d_call: .; v_call: TRBV5-1; j_call: TRBJ1-4; cdr3_nt: TGCGCCAGCAGCTTGGCCCTTTCAGGGCGGGAAAAACTGTTTTTT; cdr3_aa: CASSLALSGREKLFF
clone_size: .; d_call: .; v_call: TRBV2; j_call: TRBJ1-1; cdr3_nt: TGTGCCAGCAGTGAATGGTCCCCCTCGGACACTGAAGCTTTCTTT; cdr3_aa: CASSEWSPSDTEAFF
clone_size: .; d_call: TRBD1; v_call: TRBV18; j_call: TRBJ2-7; cdr3_nt: TGTGCCAGCTCAACGGGACAGAACTCCTACGAGCAGTACTTC; cdr3_aa: CASSTGQNSYEQYF
clone_size: .; d_call: TRBD2; v_call: TRBV7-2; j_call: TRBJ2-7; cdr3_nt: TGTGCCAGCAGCTTCCTAGGTCGCGGGGGAGGCTACGAGCAGTACTTC; cdr3_aa: CASSFLGRGGGYEQYF
clone_size: .; d_call: TRBD2; v_call: TRBV25-1; j_call: TRBJ2-7; cdr3_nt: TGTGCCAGCAGTGGCGGGACTAGCGGGAGGTTCTCCTACGAGCAGTACTTC; cdr3_aa: CASSGGTSGRFSYEQYF
clone_size: few; d_call: TRBD2; v_call: TRBV6-5; j_call: TRBJ2-5; cdr3_nt: TGTGCCAGCAGTTACGGGTCCGGGGGGACGGCCCGAGAGACCCAGTACTTC; cdr3_aa: CASSYGSGGTARETQYF
clone_size: many; d_call: .; v_call: TRBV11-3; j_call: TRBJ2-4; cdr3_nt: TGTGCCAGCAGCTTAGTTGGGTACGGGGCGGGGTCCAAAAACATTCAGTACTTC; cdr3_aa: CASSLVGYGAGSKNIQYF
clone_size: .; d_call: .; v_call: TRBV2; j_call: TRBJ2-6; cdr3_nt: TGTGCCAGCAGTGAAGGTGAACTTATTGGCAACGTCCTGACTTTC; cdr3_aa: CASSEGELIGNVLTF
clone_size: .; d_call: TRBD1; v_call: TRBV29-1; j_call: TRBJ1-6; cdr3_nt: TGCAGCGTCGCTCAGGGGGCGATTAATTCACCCCTCCACTTT; cdr3_aa: CSVAQGAINSPLHF
clone_size: .; d_call: .; v_call: TRBV24-1; j_call: TRBJ2-5; cdr3_nt: TGTGCCACCACGTGCGTCCGAGAGACCCAGTACTTC; cdr3_aa: CATTCVRETQYF
clone_size: .; d_call: .; v_call: TRBV20-1; j_call: TRBJ1-6; cdr3_nt: TGCAGTGCTACGACAGGTTCCCCCCTTTCACCCCTCCACTTT; cdr3_aa: CSATTGSPLSPLHF
clone_size: few; d_call: .; v_call: TRBV19; j_call: TRBJ1-5; cdr3_nt: TGTGCCAGTAGTATCAAAGGCCAGCCCCAGCATTTT; cdr3_aa: CASSIKGQPQHF
clone_size: .; d_call: TRBD2; v_call: TRBV28; j_call: TRBJ2-1; cdr3_nt: TGTGCCAGCAGTTTACAGGCTCGGGGAGGGTACAATGAGCAGTTCTTC; cdr3_aa: CASSLQARGGYNEQFF
clone_size: few; d_call: TRBD2; v_call: TRBV20-1; j_call: TRBJ2-7; cdr3_nt: TGCAGTGCTAACCTAAGAGGACTAGCGGGGTGGTACGAGCAGTACTTC; cdr3_aa: CSANLRGLAGWYEQYF